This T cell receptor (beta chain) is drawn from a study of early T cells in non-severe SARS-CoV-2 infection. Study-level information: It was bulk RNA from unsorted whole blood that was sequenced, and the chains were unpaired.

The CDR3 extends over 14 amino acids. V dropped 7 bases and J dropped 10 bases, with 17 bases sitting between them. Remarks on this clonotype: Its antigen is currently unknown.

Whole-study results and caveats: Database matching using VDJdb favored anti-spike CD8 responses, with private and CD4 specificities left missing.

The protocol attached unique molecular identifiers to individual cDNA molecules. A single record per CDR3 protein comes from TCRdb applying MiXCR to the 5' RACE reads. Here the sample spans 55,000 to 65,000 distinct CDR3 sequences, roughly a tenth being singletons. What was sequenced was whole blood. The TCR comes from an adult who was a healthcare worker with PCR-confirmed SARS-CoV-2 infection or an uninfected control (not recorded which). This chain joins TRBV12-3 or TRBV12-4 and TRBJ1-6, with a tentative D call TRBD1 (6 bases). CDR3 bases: TGTGCCAGCACCCTGGACAGCCGAGGATCACCCCTCCACTTT. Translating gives CASTLDSRGSPLHF.